One and the same sample provided the 31 T cell receptor beta chains below, sequenced in a study of blood T cells in healthy people across ages. Together with a sample-barcoded 5' primer, a J-beta primer mix was included in a second PCR lasting roughly 6 to 12 cycles. TCRdb recomputed calls from the 5' RACE reads with MiXCR, one row per CDR3 protein. The sample has 800,000 or so distinct CDR3 sequences; approximately 25% are singletons. The same sample was also used in a study of T cells of mothers and their children.

The source material was blood. The source of these receptors is a boy under 18 in good health.

This clonotype has just a few counts. This chain links TRBV15 with TRBJ2-1, with 8 bases identical to TRBD2. The CDR3 sequence is 19 residues long. CDR1 and CDR2 from the germline V gene are LNHNV and YYDKDF (reference sequence). Germline trimming cut 0 bases from V and 0 bases from J; bases unmatched to any gene: 10. Here the CDR3 DNA reads TGTGCCACCAGCAGAGATTCCCCCAGCGGGAGAGGCTCCTACAATGAGCAGTTCTTC. It encodes CATSRDSPSGRGSYNEQFF.

This clonotype showed up just a few times. V is TRBV12-3 or TRBV12-4 and J is TRBJ2-7; D ambiguous. The CDR3 has 16 residues. The germline V and J ends were trimmed by 5 bases and 3 bases, with 20 bases remaining between them. This CDR3 is CASSPSLSSTFYEQYF. The DNA of the CDR3 is TGTGCCAGCAGTCCGTCTTTGAGTTCCACCTTCTACGAGCAGTACTTC.

This clonotype turned up a few times. The V and J genes are TRBV20-1 and TRBJ1-4; perhaps TRBD1 as D (5 bases). This CDR3 is built from 13 residues. Germline V gives CDR1 DFQATT, CDR2 SNEGSKA (reference sequence). Trimming took 0 bases from V and 8 from J, leaving 10 bases between them. CDR3 coding DNA: TGCAGTGCTAGAGATGCCAGGGCCGAAAAACTGTTTTTT. It is translated as CSARDARAEKLFF.

The V and J genes are TRBV4-1 and TRBJ2-7; 11 nucleotides align to TRBD2. The germline V gene has CDR1 MGHRA and CDR2 YSYEKL. V was pared by 3 bases and J by 3 bases, with 4 bases of the junction left unmatched. The CDR3 is 15 residues long. The CDR3 DNA reads as TGCGCCAGCAGCCAGGGACTAGCGGAGCGCTACGAGCAGTACTTC. It translates to CASSQGLAERYEQYF.

The table lists this clonotype with a few counts. The chain joins TRBV7-2 to TRBJ2-5, with D maybe TRBD1 (5 bases). The assigned J gene may be wrong: the sequence end matches TRBJ2-1 better. The CDR3 runs to 11 residues. From germline, CDR1 is SGHTA and CDR2 FQGNSA. CDR3 region: CASSLQGKQFF. CDR3 coding DNA: TGTGCCAGCAGCTTACAGGGAAAGCAGTTCTTC.

This clonotype was seen more than once but under ten times. For the CDR3, the DNA is TGTGCCAGCCCGCCGTGCGAAAGGGGGGATACGCAGTATTTT. Its translation is CASPPCERGDTQYF. This sequence joins TRBV27 and TRBJ2-3; possible D gene TRBD1, 6 bases. This CDR3 region has 14 residues. Between the trimmed V and J ends, which lost 8 bases and 6 bases, there was a span of 18 bases. In germline, CDR1 is MNHEY, CDR2 SMNVEV (reference sequence).

V and J are TRBV9 and TRBJ2-2; D remains ambiguous. The V end was cut by 0 bases, the J end by 3 bases, with 12 bases between. Germline values: CDR1 SGDLS, CDR2 YYNGEE. The CDR3 totals 16 residues. CDR3 loop: CASSVAPTIYTGELFF. The CDR3 DNA follows: TGTGCCAGCAGCGTAGCTCCAACGATCTACACCGGGGAGCTGTTTTTT. The whole variable domain, filled in from reference TRBV9 and TRBJ2-2, reads DSGVTQTPKHLITATGQRVTLRCSPRSGDLSVYWYQQSLDQGLQFLIQYYNGEERAKGNILERFSAQQFPDLHSELNLSSLELGDSALYFCASSVAPTIYTGELFFGEGSRLTVL.

The chain couples TRBV6-4 to TRBJ2-3; no clear D gene. Trimming cost V 3 bases and J 2 bases, with 12 bases left between them. The CDR3 sequence is 15 residues long. Germline CDR1 MRHNA, CDR2 SNTAGT. The CDR3 region is CASSEFRTATDTQYF. The CDR3 DNA sequence: TGTGCCAGCAGTGAGTTCCGCACAGCCACAGATACGCAGTATTTT.

This clonotype appeared a few times. The chain is built from TRBV20-1 and TRBJ2-1, with 10 bases aligning to TRBD2. Trimming took 3 bases from V and 8 from J; bases not matched to a gene: 10. From germline, CDR1 is DFQATT and CDR2 SNEGSKA (reference sequence). This CDR3 spans 15 amino acids. The CDR3 region has the DNA TGCAGTGCTAGGCCCTGGGCTAGCGGGGGTCATGAGCAGTTCTTC. Translation: CSARPWASGGHEQFF.

This clonotype was detected only a few times. V is TRBV28 and J is TRBJ2-7, with 9 bases that match TRBD2. Per the germline V gene, CDR1 is MDHEN and CDR2 is SYDVKM. The length of the CDR3 is 17 residues. The V gene end was trimmed by 6 bases and the J gene end by 6 bases; junction bases not matched to a gene: 18. The CDR3 sequence is CASSQPRQASGASEQYF. The DNA for the CDR3 is TGTGCCAGCAGCCAACCTCGCCAGGCTAGCGGGGCCTCCGAGCAGTACTTC.

This clonotype has only a few counts. The conserved closing phenylalanine or tryptophan is absent in this CDR3, likely reflecting a read error. J is TRBJ1-4 and V is TRBV29-1, with 12 bases that match TRBD1. The germline CDR1 and CDR2 sequences are SQVTM and ANQGSEA. V was clipped by 6 bases and J by 0 bases; unmatched bases: 2. This CDR3 contains 15 residues. CDR3 amino acids: CSVGQGAATNEKLFS. CDR3 in DNA: TGCAGCGTGGGACAGGGGGCCGCAACTAATGAAAAACTGTTTTCT.

This clonotype was seen a handful of times. The chain is built from TRBV20-1 and TRBJ2-7, with D maybe TRBD2 (6 bases). The germline V and J ends were trimmed by 1 base and 6 bases, with 13 bases remaining between them. The CDR3 consists of 13 residues. Germline values: CDR1 DFQATT, CDR2 SNEGSKA (reference sequence). The CDR3 is CSARARLGGEQYF. The CDR3 DNA follows: TGCAGTGCTAGAGCCCGACTAGGAGGCGAGCAGTACTTC.

This clonotype was recorded at least ten times. This chain connects TRBV6-4 to TRBJ2-5, with a tentative D call TRBD1 (6 bases). The CDR3 is 13 amino acids. The germline V gene encodes CDR1 MRHNA and CDR2 SNTAGT. V lost 1 base, J lost 7 bases, and 10 bases lay in between. For the CDR3, the DNA is TGTGCCAGCAGTGACTATCTAGGGGGGACCCAGTACTTC. It yields the protein CASSDYLGGTQYF.

This chain connects TRBV6-5 to TRBJ1-1; D is uncertain. Trimming pared 0 bases from V and 1 base from J, leaving 12 bases between. Germline-derived CDR1 and CDR2 are MNHEY and SVGAGI. The CDR3 has 16 amino acids. In nucleotides, the CDR3 is TGTGCCAGCAGTTACTCAGGGATCTGGAGGAACACTGAAGCTTTCTTT. Residues: CASSYSGIWRNTEAFF.

This chain joins TRBV4-3 and TRBJ2-5; D might be TRBD2 (5 bases). Per germline, CDR1 LGHNA and CDR2 YSLEER. The CDR3 length is 15 residues. The V end was cut by 0 bases, the J end by 2 bases, with 10 bases between. The CDR3 here is CASSQDSSWQETQYF. The CDR3 DNA reads as TGCGCCAGCAGCCAAGATTCTAGCTGGCAAGAGACCCAGTACTTC.

The rearrangement links TRBV6-1 to TRBJ2-7, with TRBD2 matching 11 bases. V dropped 2 bases and J dropped 3; count of bases not matched to a gene: 9. Germline CDR1 MNHNS, CDR2 SASEGT. The CDR3 runs 17 residues. DNA of the CDR3: TGTGCCAGCAGTGAACTAGCGGGGGGCACCGTCGTCTACGAGCAGTACTTC. Protein sequence: CASSELAGGTVVYEQYF.

This clonotype was detected a few times. The chain carries TRBV4-3 and TRBJ2-5; tentatively, D is TRBD1 or TRBD2 (5 bases each). This CDR3 is built from 15 residues. V was shortened by 0 bases and J by 11 bases, with 19 bases between the two germline ends. Germline CDR1 LGHNA, CDR2 YSLEER. In DNA, the CDR3 is TGCGCCAGCAGCCAAGATCGGAGCAGCATGGGGGAGCAGTACTTC. Its protein product is CASSQDRSSMGEQYF.

This clonotype was seen a handful of times. The chain is built from TRBV28 and TRBJ2-3, with D hard to call. This CDR3 spans 15 amino acids. Germline CDR1 and CDR2: MDHEN and SYDVKM. V was pared by 4 bases and J by 0 bases, with 11 bases between. The CDR3 spells CASSYPAPSTDTQYF. The CDR3 bases are TGTGCCAGCAGTTACCCAGCCCCGAGCACAGATACGCAGTATTTT.

A few counts support this clonotype. The chain recombines TRBV28 with TRBJ1-4; D unclear. Germline lookup yields CDR1 MDHEN and CDR2 SYDVKM. This CDR3 spans 15 amino acids. Trimming left V 3 bases short and J 0 bases short, with 8 bases between. The CDR3 sequence is CASSLPGPTNEKLFF. The CDR3 DNA is TGTGCCAGCAGTTTGCCCGGACCAACTAATGAAAAACTGTTTTTT.

The J gene is TRBJ2-3, the V gene TRBV12-3 or TRBV12-4; 7 nucleotides line up with TRBD2. This CDR3 contains 14 residues. The V and J ends lost 8 bases and 2 bases, in that order; junction bases with no gene match: 7. CDR3 residues: CASAGGVNTDTQYF. CDR3 coding DNA: TGTGCCAGCGCTGGGGGGGTCAACACAGATACGCAGTATTTT.

The chain joins TRBV24-1 to TRBJ1-4; 12 nucleotides align to TRBD1. J gave up 7 bases and V 2 bases, and 4 bases lay outside the gene matches. The CDR3 has 16 residues. Germline V lookup: CDR1 KGHDR, CDR2 SFDVKD. DNA of the CDR3: TGTGCCACCAGTGATTCGGGACAGGGGGCGATTGAAAAACTGTTTTTT. It yields the protein CATSDSGQGAIEKLFF.

This clonotype was seen more than once but under ten times. The chain links TRBV7-2 to TRBJ1-1, with a possible D match to TRBD1 (6 bases). The CDR3 is 14 residues long. Germline assignment: CDR1 SGHTA and CDR2 FQGNSA. V was pared by 7 bases and J by 3 bases, with 15 bases between. CDR3 DNA sequence: TGTGCCAGCATTCGGGGACAACAGGACACTGAAGCTTTCTTT. This encodes CASIRGQQDTEAFF.

This chain links TRBV6-2 or TRBV6-3 with TRBJ1-1, with D possibly TRBD1 on 5 matching bases. The CDR3 consists of 15 residues. Deletions cut 0 bases from V and 1 base from J, with 9 bases between. The V gene's germline CDR1 is MNHEY and CDR2 SVGEGT. CDR3 loop: CASSYSGHQNTEAFF. Written as DNA, the CDR3 is TGTGCCAGCAGTTACTCGGGGCACCAGAACACTGAAGCTTTCTTT.

This clonotype was counted a few times. This chain links TRBV29-1 with TRBJ2-3; 9 bases map to TRBD2. The J segment lost 6 bases and the V segment lost 8 bases, leaving 9 bases of the junction unmatched. The CDR3 covers 13 residues. The V gene's germline CDR1 is SQVTM and CDR2 ANQGSEA. The chain's CDR3 is CSMMRGGPDTQYF. CDR3 sequence (DNA): TGCAGCATGATGCGGGGGGGCCCCGATACGCAGTATTTT.

This clonotype was counted only a few times. The genes are TRBV5-1 and TRBJ1-1; D unresolved. This CDR3 spans 14 amino acids. CDR1 and CDR2 from the germline V gene are SGHRS and YFSETQ. Trimming cost V 3 bases and J 2 bases, with 11 bases left between them. In nucleotides, the CDR3 is TGCGCCAGCAGCTCGACCGGGAGTAACACTGAAGCTTTCTTT. This codes for CASSSTGSNTEAFF.

This clonotype was counted only a few times. The chain is built from TRBV7-2 and TRBJ2-5; the match to TRBD1 covers 12 bases. The CDR3 spans 17 residues. The germline V gene has CDR1 SGHTA and CDR2 FQGNSA. J was trimmed by 2 bases and V by 1 base; bases with no gene match: 5. CDR3 protein: CASSLVGQGAPQETQYF. The CDR3 DNA sequence: TGTGCCAGCAGCTTAGTGGGACAGGGGGCCCCACAAGAGACCCAGTACTTC.

This clonotype was observed a handful of times. The chain is built from TRBV7-2 and TRBJ1-1, with TRBD1 as a possible D gene (5 bases). The CDR3 has 15 amino acids. Germline-derived CDR1 and CDR2 are SGHTA and FQGNSA. V lost 1 base and J 5 bases, leaving 14 bases between the germline ends. DNA of the CDR3: TGTGCCAGCAGCTTAGGAGGGGCAGGACGGACTGAAGCTTTCTTT. It encodes CASSLGGAGRTEAFF.

This clonotype was recorded a few times. CDR3 bases: TGTGCCAGCAGCCAAGGAGGGAAGGTACCGGCAGATACGCAGTATTTT. Residues: CASSQGGKVPADTQYF. The rearrangement links TRBV4-2 to TRBJ2-3; tentative D call: TRBD2 (5 bases). The CDR3 has 16 residues. The V and J ends lost 1 base and 4 bases respectively, with 15 bases between them. Germline V CDR1 and CDR2: LGHNA, YNFKEQ.

Regarding this clonotype: A junction boundary mismatches the germline segment, possibly from a read error. V and J are TRBV4-3 and TRBJ1-2; D gene ambiguous. There are 13 residues in the CDR3. Germline-derived CDR1 and CDR2 are LGHNA and YSLEER. CDR3 loop: CASSQALGTSNHF. The CDR3 nucleotides are TGCGCCAGCAGCCAAGCATTGGGCACCTCAAATCACTTC.

This CDR3 reads CASSLDVSTNEKLFF. CDR3 bases: TGTGCCAGCAGCTTAGATGTCTCAACTAATGAAAAACTGTTTTTT. V gene TRBV7-9 combines with J gene TRBJ1-4; no definite D call. The CDR3 spans 15 residues. Germline V CDR1 and CDR2: SEHNR, FQNEAQ (reference sequence). Trimming took off 1 base at V and 0 bases at J, with 6 bases between the two ends.

This clonotype was seen more than once but under ten times. V usage is TRBV4-2 and J usage is TRBJ2-3, with 12 positions matching TRBD2. The CDR3 contains 16 residues. Germline V CDR1 and CDR2: LGHNA, YNFKEQ. With V trimmed by 0 bases and J by 7 bases, 5 bases remained unmatched. Here the CDR3 reads CASSQEVGLAGYTQYF. The CDR3 DNA reads TGTGCCAGCAGCCAAGAAGTAGGACTAGCGGGATATACGCAGTATTTT.